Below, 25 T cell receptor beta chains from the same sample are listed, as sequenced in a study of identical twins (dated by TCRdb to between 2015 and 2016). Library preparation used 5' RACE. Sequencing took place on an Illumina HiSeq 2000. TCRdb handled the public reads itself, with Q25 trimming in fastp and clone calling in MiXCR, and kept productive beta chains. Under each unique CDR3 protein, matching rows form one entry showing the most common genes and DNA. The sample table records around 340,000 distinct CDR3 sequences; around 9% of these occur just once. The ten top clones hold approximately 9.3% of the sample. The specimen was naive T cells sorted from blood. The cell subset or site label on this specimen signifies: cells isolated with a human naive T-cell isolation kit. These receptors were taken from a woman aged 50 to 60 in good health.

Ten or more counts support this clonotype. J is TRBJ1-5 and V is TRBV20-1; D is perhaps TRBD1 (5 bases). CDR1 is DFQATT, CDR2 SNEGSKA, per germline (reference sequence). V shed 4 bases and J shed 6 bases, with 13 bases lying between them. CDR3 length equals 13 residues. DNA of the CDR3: TGCAGTGCTAACCTAGGGGTCGGTCAGCCCCAGCATTTT. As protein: CSANLGVGQPQHF.

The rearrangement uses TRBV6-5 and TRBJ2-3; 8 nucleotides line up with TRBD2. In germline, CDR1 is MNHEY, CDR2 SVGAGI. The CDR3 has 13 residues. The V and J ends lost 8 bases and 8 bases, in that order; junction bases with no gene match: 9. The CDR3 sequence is CASGGAGGFTQYF. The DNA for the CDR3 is TGTGCCAGCGGAGGTGCGGGAGGATTTACGCAGTATTTT.

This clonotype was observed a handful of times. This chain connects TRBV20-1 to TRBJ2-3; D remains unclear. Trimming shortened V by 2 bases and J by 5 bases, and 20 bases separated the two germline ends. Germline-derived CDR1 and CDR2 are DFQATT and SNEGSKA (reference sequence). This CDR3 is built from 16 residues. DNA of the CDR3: TGCAGTGCTAGACCAACTCTTATCCCAGGTTTAGATACGCAGTATTTT. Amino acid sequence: CSARPTLIPGLDTQYF.

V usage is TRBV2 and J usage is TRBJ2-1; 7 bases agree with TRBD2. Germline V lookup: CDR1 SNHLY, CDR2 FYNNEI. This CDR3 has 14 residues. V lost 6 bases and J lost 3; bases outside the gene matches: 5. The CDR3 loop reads CASRSGRDYNEQFF. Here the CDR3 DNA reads TGTGCCAGCAGGTCAGGGAGGGACTACAATGAGCAGTTCTTC.

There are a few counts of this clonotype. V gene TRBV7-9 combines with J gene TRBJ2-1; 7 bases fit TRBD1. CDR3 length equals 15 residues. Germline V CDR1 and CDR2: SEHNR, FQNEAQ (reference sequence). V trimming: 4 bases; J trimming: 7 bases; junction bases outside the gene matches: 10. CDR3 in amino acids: CASSSRTGLENEQFF. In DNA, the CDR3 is TGTGCCAGCAGCTCTCGGACAGGTTTAGAGAATGAGCAGTTCTTC.

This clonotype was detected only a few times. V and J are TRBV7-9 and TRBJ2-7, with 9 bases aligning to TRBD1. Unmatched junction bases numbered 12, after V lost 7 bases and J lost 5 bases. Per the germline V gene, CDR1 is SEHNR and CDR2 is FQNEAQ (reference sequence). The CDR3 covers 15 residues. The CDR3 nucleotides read TGTGCCAGCACCCCGGCCGGGACAGGGCCCCACGAGCAGTACTTC. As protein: CASTPAGTGPHEQYF.

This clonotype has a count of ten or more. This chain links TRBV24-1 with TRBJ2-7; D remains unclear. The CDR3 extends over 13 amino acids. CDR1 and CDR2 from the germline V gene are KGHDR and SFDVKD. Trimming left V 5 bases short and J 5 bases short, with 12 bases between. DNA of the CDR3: TGTGCCACCAGTGCCCTGGGTCCTGACGAGCAGTACGTC. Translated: CATSALGPDEQYV.

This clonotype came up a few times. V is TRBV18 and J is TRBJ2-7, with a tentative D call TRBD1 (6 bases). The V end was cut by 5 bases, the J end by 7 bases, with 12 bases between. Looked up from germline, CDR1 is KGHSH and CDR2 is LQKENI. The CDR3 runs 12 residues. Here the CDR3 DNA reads TGTGCCAGCTCATCAGGGGCCCTGGAGCAGTACGTC. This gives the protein CASSSGALEQYV.

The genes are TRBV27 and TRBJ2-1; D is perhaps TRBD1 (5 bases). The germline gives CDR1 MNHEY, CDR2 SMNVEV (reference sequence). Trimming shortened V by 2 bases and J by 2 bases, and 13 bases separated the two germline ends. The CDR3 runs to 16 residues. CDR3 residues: CASSLNPRVPYNEQFF. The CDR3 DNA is TGTGCCAGCAGTTTAAACCCCAGGGTTCCCTACAATGAGCAGTTCTTC.

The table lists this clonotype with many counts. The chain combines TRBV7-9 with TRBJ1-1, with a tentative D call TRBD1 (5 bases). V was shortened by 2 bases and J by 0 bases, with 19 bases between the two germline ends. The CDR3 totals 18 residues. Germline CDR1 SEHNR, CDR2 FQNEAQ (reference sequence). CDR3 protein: CASSLRVGAREMNTEAFF. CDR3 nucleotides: TGTGCCAGCAGCTTACGAGTAGGGGCGAGGGAAATGAACACTGAAGCTTTCTTT.

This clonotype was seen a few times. CDR3 DNA sequence: TGTGCCAGCAGCCCTGGACACCTGAACACCGGGGAGCTGTTTTTT. Amino acids: CASSPGHLNTGELFF. The chain has TRBV14 and TRBJ2-2; maybe TRBD1 (5 bases). Trimming removed 4 bases from V and 1 base from J, with 10 bases in between. The germline V gene has CDR1 SGHDN and CDR2 FVKESK. The CDR3 runs to 15 residues. Variable domain in full (rest from reference TRBV14 and TRBJ2-2): EAGVTQFPSHSVIEKGQTVTLRCDPISGHDNLYWYRRVMGKEIKFLLHFVKESKQDESGMPNNRFLAERTGGTYSTLKVQPAELEDSGVYFCASSPGHLNTGELFFGEGSRLTVL.

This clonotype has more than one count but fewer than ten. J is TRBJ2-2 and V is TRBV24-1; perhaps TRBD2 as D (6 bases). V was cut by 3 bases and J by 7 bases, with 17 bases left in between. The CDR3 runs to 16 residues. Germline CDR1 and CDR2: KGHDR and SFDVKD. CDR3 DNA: TGTGCCACCAGTGATCCTCGAAAGGAGGGTAGCGGGGAGCTGTTTTTT. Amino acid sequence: CATSDPRKEGSGELFF.

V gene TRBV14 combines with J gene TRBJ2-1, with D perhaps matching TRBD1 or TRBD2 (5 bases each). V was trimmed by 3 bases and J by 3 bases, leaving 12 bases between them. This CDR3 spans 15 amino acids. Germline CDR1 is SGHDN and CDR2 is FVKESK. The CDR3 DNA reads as TGTGCCAGCAGCCAGGCCGGGACGATCTACAATGAGCAGTTCTTC. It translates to CASSQAGTIYNEQFF.

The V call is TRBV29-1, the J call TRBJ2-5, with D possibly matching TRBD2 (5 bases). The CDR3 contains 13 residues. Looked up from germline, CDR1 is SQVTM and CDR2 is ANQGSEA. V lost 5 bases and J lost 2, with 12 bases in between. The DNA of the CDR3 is TGCAGCGTTATGGGTGAGGGACAAGAGACCCAGTACTTC. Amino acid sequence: CSVMGEGQETQYF.

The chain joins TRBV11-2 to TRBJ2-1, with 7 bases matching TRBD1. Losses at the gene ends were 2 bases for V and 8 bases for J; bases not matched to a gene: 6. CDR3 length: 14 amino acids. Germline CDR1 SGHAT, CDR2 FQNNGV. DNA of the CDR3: TGTGCCAGCAGCTTAAAAGGGGGCTCTGATGAGCAGTTCTTC. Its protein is CASSLKGGSDEQFF.

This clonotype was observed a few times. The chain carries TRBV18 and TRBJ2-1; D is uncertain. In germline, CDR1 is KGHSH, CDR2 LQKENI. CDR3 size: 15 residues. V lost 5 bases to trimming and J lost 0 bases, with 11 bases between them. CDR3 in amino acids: CASSDLASSYNEQFF. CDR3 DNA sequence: TGTGCCAGCTCAGACTTGGCTAGCTCCTACAATGAGCAGTTCTTC.

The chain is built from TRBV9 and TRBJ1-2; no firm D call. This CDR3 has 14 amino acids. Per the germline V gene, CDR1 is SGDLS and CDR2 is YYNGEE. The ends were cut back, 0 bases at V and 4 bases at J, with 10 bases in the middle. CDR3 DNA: TGTGCCAGCAGCGTAGTGGCGGGGTCCTATGGCTACACCTTC. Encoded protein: CASSVVAGSYGYTF.

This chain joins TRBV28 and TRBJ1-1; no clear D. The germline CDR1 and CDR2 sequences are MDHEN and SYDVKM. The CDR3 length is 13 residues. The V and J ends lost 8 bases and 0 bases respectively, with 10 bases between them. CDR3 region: CASALAVNTEAFF. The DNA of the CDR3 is TGTGCCAGCGCGCTAGCAGTGAACACTGAAGCTTTCTTT. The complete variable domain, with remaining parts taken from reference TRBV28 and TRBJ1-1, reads DVKVTQSSRYLVKRTGEKVFLECVQDMDHENMFWYRQDPGLGLRLIYFSYDVKMKEKGDIPEGYSVSREKKERFSLILESASTNQTSMYLCASALAVNTEAFFGQGTRLTVV.

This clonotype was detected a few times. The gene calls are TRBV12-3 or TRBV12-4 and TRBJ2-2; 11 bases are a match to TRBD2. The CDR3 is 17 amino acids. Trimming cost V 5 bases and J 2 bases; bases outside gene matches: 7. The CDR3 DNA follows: TGTGCCAGCAGTCCAGTCCTAGCGGGAGGTAACACCGGGGAGCTGTTTTTT. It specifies CASSPVLAGGNTGELFF.

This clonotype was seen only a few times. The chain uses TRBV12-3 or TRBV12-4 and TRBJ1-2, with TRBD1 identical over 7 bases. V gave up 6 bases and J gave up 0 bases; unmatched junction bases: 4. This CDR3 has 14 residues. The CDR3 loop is CASRGQLANYGYTF. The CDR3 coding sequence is TGTGCCAGCAGGGGACAGTTAGCTAACTATGGCTACACCTTC.

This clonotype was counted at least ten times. CDR3 residues: CATTGTPYEQYF. The CDR3 DNA follows: TGTGCCACGACAGGGACCCCCTACGAGCAGTACTTC. This rearrangement joins TRBV10-3 to TRBJ2-7; TRBD1 agrees at 7 bases. The CDR3 contains 12 residues. Trimming took 10 bases from V and 2 from J; bases not matched to a gene: 5. Germline V lookup: CDR1 ENHRY, CDR2 SYGVKD.

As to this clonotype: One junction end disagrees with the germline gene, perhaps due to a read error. The CDR3 here is CRVEKGAGTEAFF. DNA of the CDR3: TGCAGAGTTGAAAAGGGGGCCGGGACTGAAGCTTTCTTT. The J gene is TRBJ1-1, the V gene TRBV29-1; TRBD1 matches at 7 bases. CDR3 length: 13 residues. Germline V gene lookup returns CDR1 SQVTM and CDR2 ANQGSEA.

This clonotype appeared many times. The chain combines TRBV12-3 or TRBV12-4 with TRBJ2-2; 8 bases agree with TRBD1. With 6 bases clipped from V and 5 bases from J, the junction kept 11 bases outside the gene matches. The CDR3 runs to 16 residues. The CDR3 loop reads CASSAGGMWGTGELFF. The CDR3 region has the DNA TGTGCCAGCAGCGCAGGGGGCATGTGGGGGACCGGGGAGCTGTTTTTT.

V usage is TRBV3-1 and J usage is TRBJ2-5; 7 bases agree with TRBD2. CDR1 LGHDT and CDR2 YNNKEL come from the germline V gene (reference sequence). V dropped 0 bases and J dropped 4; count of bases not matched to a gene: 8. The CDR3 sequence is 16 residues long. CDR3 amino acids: CASSQEATSVSETQYF. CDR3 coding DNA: TGTGCCAGCAGCCAAGAGGCCACTAGCGTTTCAGAGACCCAGTACTTC.

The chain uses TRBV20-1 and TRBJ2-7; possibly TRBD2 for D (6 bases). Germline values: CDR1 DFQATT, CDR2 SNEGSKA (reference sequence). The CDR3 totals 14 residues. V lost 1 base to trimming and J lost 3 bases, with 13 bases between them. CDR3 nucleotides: TGCAGTGCTAGAGTCTCTAGCGTTATCTACGAGCAGTACGTC. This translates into CSARVSSVIYEQYV.